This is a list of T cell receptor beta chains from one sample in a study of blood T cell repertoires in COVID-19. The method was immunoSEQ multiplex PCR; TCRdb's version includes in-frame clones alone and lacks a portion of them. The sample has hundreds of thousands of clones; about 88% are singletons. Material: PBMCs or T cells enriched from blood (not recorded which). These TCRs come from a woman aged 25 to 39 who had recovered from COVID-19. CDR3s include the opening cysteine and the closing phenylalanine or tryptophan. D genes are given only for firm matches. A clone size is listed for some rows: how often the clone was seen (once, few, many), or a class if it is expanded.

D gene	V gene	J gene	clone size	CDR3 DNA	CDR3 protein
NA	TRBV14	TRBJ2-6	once	TGTGCCAGCAGCCAAGGTGTGCGGGTCTCTGGGGCCAACGTCCTGACTTTC	CASSQGVRVSGANVLTF
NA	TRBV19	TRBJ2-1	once	TGTGCCAGTAGTATAGTTTTCAGAAGCTCCTACAATGAGCAGTTCTTC	CASSIVFRSSYNEQFF
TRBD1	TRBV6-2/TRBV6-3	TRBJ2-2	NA	TGTGCCAGCAGTCTCTCTCCGGGACAGATGAACACCGGGGAGCTGTTTTTT	CASSLSPGQMNTGELFF
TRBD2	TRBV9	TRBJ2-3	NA	TGTGCCAGCAGCGCCCTAGCGGGGGTCGATAGCACAGATACGCAGTATTTT	CASSALAGVDSTDTQYF
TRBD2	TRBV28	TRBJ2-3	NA	TGTGCCAGCAGCCGTGGGGGACTAGCGGGGGATCGGAGAACAGATACGCAGTATTTT	CASSRGGLAGDRRTDTQYF
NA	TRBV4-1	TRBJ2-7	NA	TGCGCCAGCAGCCAAGATCCCAGCGGCACCCTATACGAGCAGTACTTC	CASSQDPSGTLYEQYF
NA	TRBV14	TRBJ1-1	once	TGTGCCAGCAGCCCTACTGCGGGTCCCTCTAACACTGAAGCTTTCTTT	CASSPTAGPSNTEAFF
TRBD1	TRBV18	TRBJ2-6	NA	TGTGCCAGCTCACCACCCGGGGGACAGGGGGCCGCCAATTCTGGGGCCAACGTCCTGACTTTC	CASSPPGGQGAANSGANVLTF
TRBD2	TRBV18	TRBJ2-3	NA	TGTGCCAGCTCACCCCTAGCGGGGGGGTATACAGATACGCAGTATTTT	CASSPLAGGYTDTQYF
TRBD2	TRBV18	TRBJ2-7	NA	TGTGCCAGCTCACCGGCAACTAGCGGGGGGTATGGAGACGAGCAGTACTTC	CASSPATSGGYGDEQYF
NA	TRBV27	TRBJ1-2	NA	TGTGCCAGCACTCCGCGGGGGATGGGGGTCAGCTTGTATGGCTACACCTTC	CASTPRGMGVSLYGYTF
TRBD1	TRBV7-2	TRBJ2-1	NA	TGTGCCAGCAGCGGGGACAGGGGCAATTACAATGAGCAGTTCTTC	CASSGDRGNYNEQFF
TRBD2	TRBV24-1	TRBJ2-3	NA	TGTGCCACCAGTGATCTTGCTAGCGGGGATACTAGCACAGATACGCAGTATTTT	CATSDLASGDTSTDTQYF
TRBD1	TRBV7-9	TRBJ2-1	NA	TGTGCCAGCAGCTCAATGACCCAGGGGGATGAGCAGTTCTTC	CASSSMTQGDEQFF
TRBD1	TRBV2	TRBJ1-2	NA	TGTGCCAGCAGTGAGGGAAAGGGGGCTTTGTATGGCTACACCTTC	CASSEGKGALYGYTF
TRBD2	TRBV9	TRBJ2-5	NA	TGTGCCAGCAGCGTAGGCGGGCTGGGGGGGGAGACCCAGTACTTC	CASSVGGLGGETQYF
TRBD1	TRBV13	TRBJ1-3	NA	TGTGCCAGCAGCCCCCGGACAGGGCCTGGAAACACCATATATTTT	CASSPRTGPGNTIYF
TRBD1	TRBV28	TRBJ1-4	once	TGTGCCAGCAGTCCTACAGGGGTAGGGAGTGAAAAACTGTTTTTT	CASSPTGVGSEKLFF
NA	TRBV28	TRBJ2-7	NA	TGTGCCAGCAGGCTGGGGAGATGGGGCTCGGAGGGGCAGTACGAGCAGTACTTC	CASRLGRWGSEGQYEQYF
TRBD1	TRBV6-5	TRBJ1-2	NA	TGTGCCAGCAGCGTTTCCGGGACAGGGTATGGCTACACCTTC	CASSVSGTGYGYTF
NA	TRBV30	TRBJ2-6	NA	TGTGCCTGGAGTGTGGGAGTCTCTGGGGCCAACGTCCTGACTTTC	CAWSVGVSGANVLTF
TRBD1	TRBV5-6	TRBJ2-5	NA	TGTGCCAGCAGCTTGGTTGGACAGGGTACCGAGACCCAGTACTTC	CASSLVGQGTETQYF
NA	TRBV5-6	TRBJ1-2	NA	TGTGCCAGCAGCCCCCAGGGATTTTCAGAAGGCTACACCTTC	CASSPQGFSEGYTF
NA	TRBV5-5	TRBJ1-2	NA	TGTGCCAGCAACTTGGGGGGCAACTATGGCTACACCTTC	CASNLGGNYGYTF
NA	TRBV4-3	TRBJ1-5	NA	TGCGCCAGCAGCCAAGGTCCGAGCAATCAGCCCCAGCATTTT	CASSQGPSNQPQHF
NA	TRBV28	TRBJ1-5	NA	TGTGCCAGCAGCATAACCACGGGGGGCGGACAGCCCCAGCATTTT	CASSITTGGGQPQHF
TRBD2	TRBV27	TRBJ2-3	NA	TGTGCCAGCAGTGCTCCTAGCGGTAACACAGATACGCAGTATTTT	CASSAPSGNTDTQYF
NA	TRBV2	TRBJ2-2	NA	TGTGCCAGCAGTGAATTCTTGGAGTGGGCGAACACCGGGGAGCTGTTTTTT	CASSEFLEWANTGELFF
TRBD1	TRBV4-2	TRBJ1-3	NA	TGTGCCAGCAGCCAGGAGGCGACAGGGACGCCTGGAAACACCATATATTTT	CASSQEATGTPGNTIYF
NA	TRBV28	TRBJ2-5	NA	TGTGCCAGCAGTTTCGGCGGACAAGAGACCCAGTACTTC	CASSFGGQETQYF
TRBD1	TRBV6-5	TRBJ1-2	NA	TGTGCCAGCAGTTCCCAGGAGGCAGGGGGTGACGGCTACACCTTC	CASSSQEAGGDGYTF
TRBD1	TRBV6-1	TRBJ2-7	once	TGTGCCAGCAGTGAAGAAGGGAAGGACAGGGGGCGCATAGGGTCCTACGAGCAGTACTTC	CASSEEGKDRGRIGSYEQYF
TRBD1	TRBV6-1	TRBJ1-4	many	TGTGCCAGCAGTGAAGGGGGACAGGGTGGTGAAAAACTGTTTTTT	CASSEGGQGGEKLFF
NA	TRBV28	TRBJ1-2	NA	TGTGCCAGCAGACCCGGGGGGGGGAACTATGGCTACACCTTC	CASRPGGGNYGYTF
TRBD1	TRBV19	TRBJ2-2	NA	TGTGCCAGTAGATACCGGGACAGGGGGTTTTCCGGGGAGCTGTTTTTT	CASRYRDRGFSGELFF
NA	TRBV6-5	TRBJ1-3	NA	TGTGCCAGCAGTTCCGGGATCTCTGGAAACACCATATATTTT	CASSSGISGNTIYF
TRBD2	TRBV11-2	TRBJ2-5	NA	TGTGCCAGCAGCTTAGATCGGCTAGCGGGGGGGGAGGAGACCCAGTACTTC	CASSLDRLAGGEETQYF